This is a list of T cell receptor beta chains from one sample in a study of CD8+ T cells in alopecia areata. TCRdb keeps only in-frame clones here, not all; method: immunoSEQ multiplex PCR. This sample has some 99,000 clones, with around 60% found just once. This specimen was CD8+ T cells sorted from blood, taken at week 4, from a patient treated with tofacitinib. The receptor source for this set is a human donor with alopecia areata. Each CDR3 is given with its conserved first and last residue. Each record gives: V gene, clone size, D gene, J gene, CDR3 DNA, CDR3 protein. A D gene is named only where the DNA matches it firmly. The listing skips clone size in some rows; elsewhere it reads once, few, many or a size class.

TRBV13	.	.	TRBJ1-2	TGTGCCAGCAGCTTAACCAGGGATCAGGCGGATGGTGGCTACACCTTC	CASSLTRDQADGGYTF
TRBV27	.	.	TRBJ1-2	TGTGCCAGCAAAAGCGGTTCCTATGGCTACACCTTC	CASKSGSYGYTF
TRBV7-9	few	TRBD1	TRBJ1-6	TGTGCCAGCAGAGCAGGGGACAGGGGCTATAATTCACCCCTCCACTTT	CASRAGDRGYNSPLHF
TRBV29-1	.	.	TRBJ1-2	TGCAGCGTTGACAACGGAGGTGGCTACACCTTC	CSVDNGGGYTF
TRBV7-2	once	TRBD2	TRBJ2-2	TGTGCCAGCAGCTGGGTAGCGGGAGGGGGTACCGGGGAGCTGTTTTTT	CASSWVAGGGTGELFF
TRBV27	.	TRBD2	TRBJ2-7	TGTGCCAGCAGTCCTGGACTAGCGAGGGGCGAGCAGTACTTC	CASSPGLARGEQYF
TRBV4-1	.	.	TRBJ2-3	TGCGCCAGCAGCCAAGAAGGGGGGACCTACACAGATACGCAGTATTTT	CASSQEGGTYTDTQYF
TRBV10-3	few	.	TRBJ1-2	TGTGCCATCAGTGAGGAGGGGAGCTATGGCTACACCTTC	CAISEEGSYGYTF
TRBV9	.	.	TRBJ2-5	TGTGCCAGCAGCGGTCCGGGACATTTTCAAGAGACCCAGTACTTC	CASSGPGHFQETQYF
TRBV28	.	.	TRBJ2-1	TGTGCCAGCAAGATCTCCTCCTACAATGAGCAGTTCTTC	CASKISSYNEQFF
TRBV25-1	once	.	TRBJ2-1	TGTGCCAGCAGTGAAGTGCTGGTTCCAAATGAGCAGTTCTTC	CASSEVLVPNEQFF
TRBV27	few	.	TRBJ2-3	TGTGCCAGCAGTTTAACATCTGACGGACCTAGCACAGATACGCAGTATTTT	CASSLTSDGPSTDTQYF
TRBV6-4	.	.	TRBJ1-1	TGTGCCAGCAGTATGTGGAGTGACCGTAACACTGAAGCTTTCTTT	CASSMWSDRNTEAFF
TRBV11-2	many	TRBD1	TRBJ1-1	TGTGCCAGCAGCTCCCAGGGGGCGAACACTGAAGCTTTCTTT	CASSSQGANTEAFF
TRBV7-6	few	TRBD1	TRBJ2-7	TGTGCCAGCAGCCCTGGACAGGGGCGGACCTACGAGCAGTACTTC	CASSPGQGRTYEQYF
TRBV19	few	TRBD1	TRBJ1-2	TGTGCCAGTAGTATAGATCCGACAGGGTCGGCGGATGGCTACACCTTC	CASSIDPTGSADGYTF
TRBV4-1	.	TRBD1	TRBJ1-2	TGCGCCAGCAGCCAAGGGGCTCGGGGACAGGAGACTAACTATGGCTACACCTTC	CASSQGARGQETNYGYTF
TRBV4-3	.	.	TRBJ2-5	TGCGCCAGCAGCCAGGACCTATCGCGCCAAGAGACCCAGTACTTC	CASSQDLSRQETQYF
TRBV11-1	few	.	TRBJ1-1	TGTGCCAGCAGCTTGACAGGTACTGAAGCTTTCTTT	CASSLTGTEAFF
TRBV15	once	.	TRBJ2-1	TGTGCCACCAGCACCCTTAGCGGATCCTACAATGAGCAGTTCTTC	CATSTLSGSYNEQFF
TRBV27	once	TRBD1	TRBJ1-5	TGTGCCAGCAGTCAAAACTTGGACAGGGCTTTCAATCAGCCCCAGCATTTT	CASSQNLDRAFNQPQHF
TRBV5-6	few	.	TRBJ2-5	TGTGCCAGCAGCTTGGGGGGGCAAGAGACCCAGTACTTC	CASSLGGQETQYF
TRBV4-3	.	.	TRBJ1-5	TGCGCCAGCAGCCAAGATGGGGCAGGGTATCAGCCCCAGCATTTT	CASSQDGAGYQPQHF
TRBV2	.	TRBD2	TRBJ2-2	TGTGCCAGCAGTGATCCTAGCGGGACCGGGGAGCTGTTTTTT	CASSDPSGTGELFF
TRBV7-9	few	.	TRBJ2-2	TGTGCCAGCAGTTTGGACAGCGTGTCCGGGGAGCTGTTTTTT	CASSLDSVSGELFF
TRBV7-9	few	.	TRBJ1-1	TGTGCCAGCAGCTTAGAATTGCAGCACACTGAAGCTTTCTTT	CASSLELQHTEAFF
TRBV7-2	.	TRBD1	TRBJ1-2	TGTGCCAGCAGCGTGTGGACAGGGGGCGCAGTCGGCTACACCTTC	CASSVWTGGAVGYTF
TRBV27	once	.	TRBJ2-1	TGTGCCAGCAGTCCCTTGAGCTACAATGAGCAGTTCTTC	CASSPLSYNEQFF
TRBV19	once	TRBD1	TRBJ2-1	TGTGCCAGTCTTCCCTCGCGGACAGGGGATGATGAGCAGTTCTTC	CASLPSRTGDDEQFF
TRBV7-9	.	.	TRBJ1-1	TGTGCCAGCAGCTTATCAGGGATGGAGAGTGGGACTGAAGCTTTCTTT	CASSLSGMESGTEAFF
TRBV4-1	few	.	TRBJ1-2	TGCGCCAGCAGCCCGGGTTCTGAGAGCTACACCTTC	CASSPGSESYTF
TRBV9	.	.	TRBJ1-2	TGTGCCAGCAGCGTAGTCGAGGGTCCCAACTATGGCTACACCTTC	CASSVVEGPNYGYTF
TRBV2	.	.	TRBJ2-7	TGTGCCAGCAGTGAGGGACCCCTGTCCTACGAGCAGTACTTC	CASSEGPLSYEQYF
TRBV5-1	.	.	TRBJ2-3	TGCGCCAGCAGCTTGGAAATAGTCAGGGCCGGCACAGATACGCAGTATTTT	CASSLEIVRAGTDTQYF
TRBV9	few	TRBD2	TRBJ2-1	TGTGCCAGCAGCGTAGGAATTAGCGGGGGGTTGGATGAGCAGTTCTTC	CASSVGISGGLDEQFF
TRBV6-5	.	.	TRBJ2-6	TGTGCCAGCAGTACAGGGACGGGGGCCAACGTCCTGACTTTC	CASSTGTGANVLTF
TRBV7-8	.	.	TRBJ2-5	TGTGCCAGCAGCTTGCCCCATCAGATCCAAGAGACCCAGTACTTC	CASSLPHQIQETQYF
TRBV7-9	.	TRBD2	TRBJ2-5	TGTGCCAGCAGCCAAGAGGGGACTAGGGGGGAGACCCAGTACTTC	CASSQEGTRGETQYF
TRBV7-9	.	.	TRBJ1-5	TGTGCCAGCAGCCCGAAAGGACAGCCAAATCAGCCCCAGCATTTT	CASSPKGQPNQPQHF
TRBV4-3	.	.	TRBJ2-2	TGCGCCAGCAGCCAAGACCGAGGGATCCACACCGGGGAGCTGTTTTTT	CASSQDRGIHTGELFF
TRBV25-1	.	TRBD2	TRBJ2-5	TGTGCCAGCAGTGGTTATAGCGGGAGGTGGGAGACCCAGTACTTC	CASSGYSGRWETQYF
TRBV2	.	.	TRBJ1-5	TGTGCCAGCAGCCCCGGGGGGAATCAGCCCCAGCATTTT	CASSPGGNQPQHF
TRBV6-5	.	.	TRBJ1-1	TGTGCCAGCAGTGTAACAGACAACACTGAAGCTTTCTTT	CASSVTDNTEAFF
TRBV7-2	few	.	TRBJ2-5	TGTGCCAGCAGCCCGGGGTGGGAAGAGACCCAGTACTTC	CASSPGWEETQYF
TRBV7-8	.	TRBD1	TRBJ2-2	TGTGCCAGCAGCTTAGGAGCGCAGGGGGCGAACACCGGGGAGCTGTTTTTT	CASSLGAQGANTGELFF
TRBV23-1	.	.	TRBJ1-1	TGCGCCAGCCCCCTGGGCACTGAAGCTTTCTTT	CASPLGTEAFF
TRBV27	.	TRBD2	TRBJ2-1	TGTGCCAGCGTAGCGGGAGGGCCATACAATGAGCAGTTCTTC	CASVAGGPYNEQFF
TRBV7-9	.	.	TRBJ2-1	TGTGCCAGCAGCTTGGGGGGCCCCCTGACTGAGCAGTTCTTC	CASSLGGPLTEQFF
TRBV30	.	.	TRBJ1-1	TGTGCCTGGAGTGTCGGGATTCGTACTGAAGCTTTCTTT	CAWSVGIRTEAFF
TRBV19	.	.	TRBJ2-2	TGTGCCAGTAGTATAGTGGGGAACACCGGGGAGCTGTTTTTT	CASSIVGNTGELFF
TRBV27	.	.	TRBJ2-5	TGTGCCAGCAGTTTAGGCGGAGTGCCCTCCGTGGAGACCCAGTACTTC	CASSLGGVPSVETQYF
TRBV7-2	.	TRBD2	TRBJ2-3	TGTGCCAGCAGCTTTTCCGGGACTAGCGACTTAGCCTTCACAGATACGCAGTATTTT	CASSFSGTSDLAFTDTQYF
TRBV13	.	.	TRBJ2-7	TGTGCCAGCAGCTTAGAGGGGCAGCAGTACTTC	CASSLEGQQYF
TRBV30	.	TRBD1	TRBJ1-1	TGTGCCTGGAGTGCGGGACAGGGAAACACTGAAGCTTTCTTT	CAWSAGQGNTEAFF
TRBV10-3	few	.	TRBJ1-4	TGTGCCATCAGTGAAGGGCTGAACTCGAATGAAAAACTGTTTTTT	CAISEGLNSNEKLFF
TRBV7-2	.	.	TRBJ2-1	TGTGCCAGCAGCTCTGTACTAGGGGAGCAGTTCTTC	CASSSVLGEQFF